This T cell receptor beta chain stems from a study of cytomegalovirus exposure and HLA in healthy donors. Study observations and caveats: Across donors, most TCRs were seen rarely, yet some public ones were widespread.

To note about this clone: As yet, its antigen is unknown.

Germline V gene sequence: CDR1 GTSNPN, CDR2 SVGIG (reference sequence). The CDR3 is 15 amino acids. With 3 bases removed from V and 4 bases from J, the gap between germline ends came to 18 bases. It was with 60 Vbeta and 13 Jbeta primers that the PCR ran. Only in-frame clones appear in the TCRdb table, and some are missing; sequencing was by immunoSEQ multiplex PCR. This table lists roughly 73,000 clones. This clonotype was obtained from a man aged 50 or older in good health and CMV-seropositive. The chain couples TRBV30 to TRBJ1-2; D uncertain. Source material: PBMCs. CDR3 residues: CAWSPPKAFLYGYTF. The DNA for the CDR3 is TGTGCCTGGAGCCCGCCGAAAGCGTTCCTCTATGGCTACACCTTC.